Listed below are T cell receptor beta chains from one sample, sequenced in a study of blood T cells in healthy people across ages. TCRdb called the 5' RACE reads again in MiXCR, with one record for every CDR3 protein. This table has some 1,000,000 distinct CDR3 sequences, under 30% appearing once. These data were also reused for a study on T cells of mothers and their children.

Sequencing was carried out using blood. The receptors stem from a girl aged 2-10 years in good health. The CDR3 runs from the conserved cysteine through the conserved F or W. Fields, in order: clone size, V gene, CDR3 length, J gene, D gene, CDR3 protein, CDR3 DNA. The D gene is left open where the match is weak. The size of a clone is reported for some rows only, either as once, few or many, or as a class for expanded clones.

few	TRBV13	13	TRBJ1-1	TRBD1	CASSLQGAAEAFF	TGTGCCAGCAGCTTACAGGGGGCCGCTGAAGCTTTCTTT
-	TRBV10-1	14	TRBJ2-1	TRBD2	CASSGAGAFNEQFF	TGCGCCAGCAGTGGAGCGGGAGCTTTCAATGAGCAGTTCTTC
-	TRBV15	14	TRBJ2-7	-	CATSSRQDSYEQYF	TGTGCCACCAGCTCTCGACAGGACTCCTACGAGCAGTACTTC
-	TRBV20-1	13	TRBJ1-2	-	CSAQIPGPYGYTF	TGCAGTGCCCAAATACCAGGGCCCTATGGCTACACCTTC
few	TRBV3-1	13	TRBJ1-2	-	CASSLSNEAGYTF	TGTGCCAGCAGCCTGAGTAACGAGGCCGGCTACACCTTC
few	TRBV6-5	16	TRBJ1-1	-	CASSYSSAIGNTEAFF	TGTGCCAGCAGTTACTCGAGCGCGATAGGGAACACTGAAGCTTTCTTT
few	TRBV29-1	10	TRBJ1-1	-	CSVERTGAFF	TGCAGCGTTGAACGAACGGGGGCTTTCTTT
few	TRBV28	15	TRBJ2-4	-	CASSYLDGQLGIQYF	TGTGCCAGCAGTTATTTGGACGGACAGTTGGGCATTCAGTACTTC
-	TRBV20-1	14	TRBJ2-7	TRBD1	CSAPRTGIFYEQYF	TGCAGTGCCCCTCGGACAGGGATTTTTTACGAGCAGTACTTC
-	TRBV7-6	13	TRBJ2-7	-	CASSPDRQYEQYF	TGTGCCAGCAGCCCGGACAGACAGTACGAGCAGTACTTC
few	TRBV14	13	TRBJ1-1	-	CASSQIGGTEAFF	TGTGCCAGCAGCCAAATCGGTGGAACTGAAGCTTTCTTT
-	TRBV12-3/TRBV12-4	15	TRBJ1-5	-	CASSLWPGSNQPQNF	TGTGCCAGCAGTTTGTGGCCCGGGAGCAATCAGCCCCAGAATTTT
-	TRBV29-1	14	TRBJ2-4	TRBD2	CSVEGERELNIQYF	TGCAGCGTTGAGGGGGAGCGGGAGCTAAACATTCAGTACTTC
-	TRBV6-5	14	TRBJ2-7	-	CASSHTDTFYEQYF	TGTGCCAGCAGCCATACGGACACCTTTTACGAGCAGTACTTC
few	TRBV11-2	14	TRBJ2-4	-	CASSPLEGVNIQYF	TGTGCCAGCAGCCCCTTGGAGGGGGTCAACATTCAGTACTTC
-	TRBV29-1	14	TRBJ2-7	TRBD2	CSVEGRTSPYEQYF	TGCAGCGTTGAAGGGCGGACTAGTCCCTACGAGCAGTACTTC
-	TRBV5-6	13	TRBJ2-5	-	CASSSVNKETQYF	TGTGCCAGCAGCAGCGTTAACAAAGAGACCCAGTACTTC
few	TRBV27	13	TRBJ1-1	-	CVSSLGGRAEAFF	TGTGTCAGCAGTTTAGGTGGTCGCGCTGAAGCTTTCTTT
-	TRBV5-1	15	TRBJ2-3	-	CASSLATTSTDTQYF	TGCGCCAGCAGCTTGGCGACAACTAGCACAGATACGCAGTATTTT
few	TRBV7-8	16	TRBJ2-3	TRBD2	CASSKDTGGYKDTQYF	TGTGCCAGCAGCAAAGACACGGGGGGGTACAAGGATACGCAGTATTTT
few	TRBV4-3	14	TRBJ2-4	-	CASSPDDRLNIQYF	TGCGCCAGCAGCCCAGACGACAGGTTAAACATTCAGTACTTC
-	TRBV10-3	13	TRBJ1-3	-	CAIGSLSGNTIYF	TGTGCCATCGGCAGCCTCTCTGGAAACACCATATATTTT
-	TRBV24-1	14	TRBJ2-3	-	CATSARDPTDTQYF	TGTGCCACCAGTGCCCGTGACCCTACAGATACGCAGTATTTT
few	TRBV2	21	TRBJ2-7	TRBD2	CASSEESNKPGLAGPVYEQYF	TGTGCCAGCAGTGAAGAATCGAATAAACCGGGACTAGCGGGGCCGGTGTACGAGCAGTACTTC
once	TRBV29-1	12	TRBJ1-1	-	CSVVPGEKEAFF	TGCAGCGTTGTGCCGGGGGAAAAAGAAGCTTTCTTT
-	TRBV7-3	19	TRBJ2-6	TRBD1	CASTKDVPGQASGANVLTF	TGTGCCAGCACCAAAGACGTACCGGGACAGGCGTCCGGGGCCAACGTCCTGACTTTC
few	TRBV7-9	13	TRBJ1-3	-	CASREEGLDTIYF	TGTGCCAGCAGGGAAGAGGGGTTGGACACCATATATTTT
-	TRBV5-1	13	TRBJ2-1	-	CASSYMNRDEQFF	TGCGCCAGCAGTTATATGAATCGGGATGAGCAGTTCTTC
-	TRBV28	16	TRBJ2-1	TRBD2	CASSLYLREGNNEQFF	TGTGCCAGCAGTTTATATCTGCGGGAGGGCAACAATGAGCAGTTCTTC
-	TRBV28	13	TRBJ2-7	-	CASSFWPAYEQYF	TGTGCCAGCAGTTTCTGGCCAGCCTACGAGCAGTACTTC
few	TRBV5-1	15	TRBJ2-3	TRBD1	CASSPNRGFTDTQYF	TGCGCCAGCAGCCCGAACAGGGGGTTCACAGATACGCAGTATTTT
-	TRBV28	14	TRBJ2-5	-	CASSFSGAGLGQYF	TGTGCCAGCAGTTTTAGTGGCGCAGGTCTTGGGCAGTACTTC
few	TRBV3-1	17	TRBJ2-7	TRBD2	CASSQGGRAGSSYEQYF	TGTGCCAGCAGCCAAGGGGGGAGAGCGGGGAGCTCCTACGAGCAGTACTTC
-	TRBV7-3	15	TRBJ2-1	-	CASSSSGLGTNEQFF	TGTGCCAGCAGCTCCTCGGGATTAGGGACCAATGAGCAGTTCTTC
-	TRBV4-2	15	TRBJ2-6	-	CASSIEGSGANVLTF	TGTGCCAGCAGTATAGAAGGCTCTGGGGCCAACGTCCTGACTTTC
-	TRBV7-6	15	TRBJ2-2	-	CASSLDGGPTGELFF	TGTGCCAGCAGCTTAGACGGGGGCCCGACCGGGGAGCTGTTTTTT
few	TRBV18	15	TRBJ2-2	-	CASSSVAENTGELFF	TGTGCCAGCTCGAGCGTGGCGGAGAACACCGGGGAGCTGTTTTTT
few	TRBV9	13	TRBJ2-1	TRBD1	CASSKWTGNEQFF	TGTGCCAGCAGCAAATGGACAGGGAATGAGCAGTTCTTC
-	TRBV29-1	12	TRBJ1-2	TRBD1	CSVEPGTAGYTF	TGCAGCGTGGAACCCGGGACAGCTGGCTACACCTTC
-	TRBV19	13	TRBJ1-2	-	CASSGVEVSGYTF	TGTGCCAGTAGTGGGGTGGAAGTGAGCGGCTACACCTTC
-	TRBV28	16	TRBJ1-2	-	CASSSRRIFLGYGHTF	TGTGCCAGCAGTTCCCGGAGGATTTTTCTAGGCTATGGCCACACCTTC
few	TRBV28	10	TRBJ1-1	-	CASSGDEAFF	TGTGCCAGCAGTGGGGATGAAGCTTTCTTT
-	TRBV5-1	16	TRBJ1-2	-	CASSHHLNTEPDGYTF	TGCGCCAGCAGCCACCACCTAAATACAGAACCGGATGGCTACACCTTC